This T cell receptor beta chain is drawn from a study of B cell selection in AIRE deficiency. This clone was observed a few times. Only in-frame clones appear in the TCRdb table, and some are missing; sequencing was by immunoSEQ multiplex PCR. The sample shows some 24,000 clones, about 96% of them seen only once. Sorting defined conventional CD4 T cells as CD4+CD127+. The CDR3 runs 11 residues. Deletions cut 6 bases from V and 6 bases from J, with 9 bases between. Germline V CDR1 and CDR2: PRHDT, FYEKMQ (reference sequence). This sequence was found in a human donor in good health. The J gene is TRBJ2-7, the V gene TRBV13, with a weak D call TRBD1 (6 bases). Sequencing was done on a sample of CD4+CD127+ conventional T cells sorted from PBMCs. The CDR3, as DNA: TGTGCCAGCAGTGCAGGGGTCGAGCAGTACTTC. This translates into CASSAGVEQYF.